This entry lists 12 T cell receptor beta chains sequenced from one sample in a study of cytomegalovirus exposure and HLA in healthy donors. Vbeta (60) and Jbeta (13) primers were used in the PCR. The table came from immunoSEQ multiplex PCR; TCRdb's copy has only in-frame clones and leaves some out. The sample shows under 200,000 clones, about three quarters of them seen only once. Source material: PBMCs. The receptor source for this set is a man aged 50 to 60 in good health and CMV-seropositive.

This chain connects TRBV19 to TRBJ1-1; the D gene is possibly TRBD1 (5 bases). Trimming left V 3 bases short and J 0 bases short, with 14 bases between. CDR1 LNHDA and CDR2 SQIVND come from the germline V gene (reference sequence). This CDR3 has 16 amino acids. The CDR3 nucleotides read TGTGCCAGTAGTATGTTTCGTCAAGGGGTGAACACTGAAGCTTTCTTT. As protein: CASSMFRQGVNTEAFF.

The chain combines TRBV10-2 with TRBJ2-2; a possible D gene is TRBD2 (7 bases). Germline lookup yields CDR1 WSHSY and CDR2 SAAADI. The V end was cut by 8 bases, the J end by 4 bases, with 17 bases between. The CDR3 length is 15 residues. CDR3 region: CASGPGGRSTGELFF. CDR3 sequence (DNA): TGCGCCAGCGGTCCGGGGGGCCGTAGCACCGGGGAGCTGTTTTTT.

The chain has TRBV5-1 and TRBJ1-1; 7 bases align to TRBD1. The CDR3 has 14 amino acids. Trimming cost V 4 bases and J 2 bases; bases outside gene matches: 5. The germline V gene encodes CDR1 SGHRS and CDR2 YFSETQ. CDR3 bases: TGCGCCAGCAGCAAAGGGACAGCTAACACTGAAGCTTTCTTT. It encodes CASSKGTANTEAFF.

The rearrangement links TRBV14 to TRBJ2-3; 10 bases are shared with TRBD2. With 2 bases clipped from V and 6 bases from J, the junction kept 11 bases outside the gene matches. This CDR3 spans 17 amino acids. Germline V gene lookup returns CDR1 SGHDN and CDR2 FVKESK. CDR3 sequence: CASSQTSSGGLMDTQYF. The CDR3 nucleotides read TGTGCCAGCAGCCAAACGTCTAGCGGGGGCCTAATGGATACGCAGTATTTT. The entire variable domain, with the rest obtained from reference TRBV14 and TRBJ2-3, is as follows: EAGVTQFPSHSVIEKGQTVTLRCDPISGHDNLYWYRRVMGKEIKFLLHFVKESKQDESGMPNNRFLAERTGGTYSTLKVQPAELEDSGVYFCASSQTSSGGLMDTQYFGPGTRLTVL.

The chain combines TRBV5-5 with TRBJ1-5; no definite D call. Germline CDR1 is SGHKS and CDR2 is YYEKEE (reference sequence). The CDR3 contains 12 residues. Trimming cost V 0 bases and J 7 bases, with 5 bases left between them. CDR3 nucleotide sequence: TGTGCCAGCAGCTTGGCAGGCCAGCCCCAGCATTTT. It is translated as CASSLAGQPQHF.

This chain uses TRBV2 with TRBJ1-2; no definite D call. This CDR3 has 12 amino acids. Between the trimmed V and J ends, which lost 8 bases and 4 bases, there was a span of 11 bases. Germline V gives CDR1 SNHLY, CDR2 FYNNEI. CDR3 nucleotides: TGTGCCAGCCGGCAGGATTCCTATGGCTACACCTTC. Its translation: CASRQDSYGYTF.

This clone has a handful of counts. The chain employs TRBV6-1 and TRBJ1-4, with 7 bases matching TRBD1. V shed 8 bases and J 7 bases; nucleotides not matched to a gene: 10. CDR1 MNHNS and CDR2 SASEGT come from the germline V gene. The CDR3 has 14 amino acids. CDR3 bases: TGTGCCAGCGGGAAAGGGACAGTCCGTGAAAAACTGTTTTTT. Protein: CASGKGTVREKLFF.

This clone came up once. This chain connects TRBV25-1 to TRBJ2-5; TRBD1 aligns across 7 bases. The V gene end was trimmed by 5 bases and the J gene end by 5 bases; junction bases not matched to a gene: 8. This CDR3 has 14 residues. Germline CDR1 reads MGHDK; CDR2 reads SYGVNS. DNA of the CDR3: TGTGCCAGCAGTAAAACAGGGGATTGGGAGACCCAGTACTTC. Protein product: CASSKTGDWETQYF.

The CDR3 reads CAIKEQRSTDTQYF. Written as DNA, the CDR3 is TGTGCCATCAAGGAGCAGAGAAGCACAGATACGCAGTATTTT. The genes are TRBV10-3 and TRBJ2-3; D call uncertain. With 7 bases removed from V and 0 bases from J, the gap between germline ends came to 11 bases. CDR1 is ENHRY, CDR2 SYGVKD, per germline. CDR3 size: 14 residues.

The J gene is TRBJ2-5, the V gene TRBV5-1; 11 bases agree with TRBD1. The CDR3 sequence is 14 residues long. The germline CDR1 and CDR2 sequences are SGHRS and YFSETQ. J lost 0 bases, V lost 9 bases, and 4 bases had no gene match. CDR3 sequence (DNA): TGCGCCACAGGACAGGGGGCGAACCAAGAGACCCAGTACTTC. Residues: CATGQGANQETQYF.

The chain carries TRBV19 and TRBJ1-5, with 12 nucleotides matching TRBD1. The CDR3 is 15 amino acids. With V trimmed by 5 bases and J by 7 bases, 6 bases remained unmatched. Germline CDR1 is LNHDA and CDR2 is SQIVND (reference sequence). CDR3 loop: CASSYGTGGDQPQHF. CDR3 nucleotide sequence: TGTGCCAGTAGTTACGGGACAGGGGGCGACCAGCCCCAGCATTTT.

This clone was seen just once. The chain employs TRBV2 and TRBJ1-4; the D gene is possibly TRBD1 (5 bases). Trimming left V 3 bases short and J 3 bases short, with 8 bases between. The CDR3 runs to 14 residues. Per the germline V gene, CDR1 is SNHLY and CDR2 is FYNNEI. The CDR3 DNA is TGTGCCAGCAGTGATGGAGGGGCTAATGAAAAACTGTTTTTT. It yields the protein CASSDGGANEKLFF.